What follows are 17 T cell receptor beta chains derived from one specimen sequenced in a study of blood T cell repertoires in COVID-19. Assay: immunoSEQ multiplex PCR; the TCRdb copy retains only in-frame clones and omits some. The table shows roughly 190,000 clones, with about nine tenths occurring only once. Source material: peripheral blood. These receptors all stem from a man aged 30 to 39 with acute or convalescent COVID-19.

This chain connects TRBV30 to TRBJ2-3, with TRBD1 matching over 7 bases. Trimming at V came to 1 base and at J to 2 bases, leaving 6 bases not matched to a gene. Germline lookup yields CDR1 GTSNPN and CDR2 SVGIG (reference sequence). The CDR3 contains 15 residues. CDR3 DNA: TGTGCCTGGAGTGAGGCAGGGGGTAACACAGATACGCAGTATTTT. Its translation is CAWSEAGGNTDTQYF.

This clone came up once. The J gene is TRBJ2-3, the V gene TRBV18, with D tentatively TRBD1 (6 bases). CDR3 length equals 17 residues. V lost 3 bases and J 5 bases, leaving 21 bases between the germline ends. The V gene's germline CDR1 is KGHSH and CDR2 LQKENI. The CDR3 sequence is CASSPSPGTSRGDTQYF. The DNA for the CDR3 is TGTGCCAGCTCACCCTCCCCCGGGACATCGCGCGGAGATACGCAGTATTTT. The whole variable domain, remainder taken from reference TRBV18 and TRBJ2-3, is NAGVMQNPRHLVRRRGQEARLRCSPMKGHSHVYWYRQLPEEGLKFMVYLQKENIIDESGMPKERFSAEFPKEGPSILRIQQVVRGDSAAYFCASSPSPGTSRGDTQYFGPGTRLTVL.

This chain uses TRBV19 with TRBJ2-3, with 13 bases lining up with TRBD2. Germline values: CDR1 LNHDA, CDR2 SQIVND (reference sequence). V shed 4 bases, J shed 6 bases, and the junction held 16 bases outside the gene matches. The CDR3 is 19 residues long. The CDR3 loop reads CASSTPLTGLAGLADTQYF. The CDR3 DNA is TGTGCCAGTAGTACCCCTCTTACGGGACTAGCGGGATTGGCGGATACGCAGTATTTT.

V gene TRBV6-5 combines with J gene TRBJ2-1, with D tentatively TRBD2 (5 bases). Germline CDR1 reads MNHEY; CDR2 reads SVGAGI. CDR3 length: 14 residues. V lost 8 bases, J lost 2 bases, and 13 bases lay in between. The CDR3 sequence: CASWSGTTYNEQFF. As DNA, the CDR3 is TGTGCCAGCTGGTCGGGAACCACCTACAATGAGCAGTTCTTC.

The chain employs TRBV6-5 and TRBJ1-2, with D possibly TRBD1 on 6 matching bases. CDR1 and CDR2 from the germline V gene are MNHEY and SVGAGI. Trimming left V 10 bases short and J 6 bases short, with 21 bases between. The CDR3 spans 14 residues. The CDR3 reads CATSADHRVNGYTF. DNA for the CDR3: TGTGCCACCTCGGCGGACCACAGGGTAAATGGCTACACCTTC.

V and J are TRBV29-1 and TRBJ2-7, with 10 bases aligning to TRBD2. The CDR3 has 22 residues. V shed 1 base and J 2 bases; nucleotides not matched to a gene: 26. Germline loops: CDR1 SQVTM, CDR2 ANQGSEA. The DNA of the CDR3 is TGCAGCGTTGAAGGGGGGACAGAACAGAGGACTAGCGGACCTGAATCAACCTACGAGCAGTACTTC. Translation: CSVEGGTEQRTSGPESTYEQYF.

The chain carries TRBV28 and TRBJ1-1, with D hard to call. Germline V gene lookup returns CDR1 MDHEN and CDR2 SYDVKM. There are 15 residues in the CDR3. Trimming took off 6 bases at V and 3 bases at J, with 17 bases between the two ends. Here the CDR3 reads CASSPPLPGYTEAFF. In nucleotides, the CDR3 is TGTGCCAGCAGCCCACCCCTTCCGGGGTACACTGAAGCTTTCTTT.

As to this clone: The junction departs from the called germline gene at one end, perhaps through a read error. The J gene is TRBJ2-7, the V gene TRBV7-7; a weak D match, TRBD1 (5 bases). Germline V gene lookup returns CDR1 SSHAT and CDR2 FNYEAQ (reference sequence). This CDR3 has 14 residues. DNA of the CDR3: TGTGCTAGCAGCGACGTGGGGCCCTCGAGCGAGCAGTACTTC. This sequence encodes CASSDVGPSSEQYF. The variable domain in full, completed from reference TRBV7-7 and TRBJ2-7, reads GAGVSQSPRYKVTKRGQDVTLRCDPISSHATLYWYQQALGQGPEFLTYFNYEAQPDKSGLPSDRFSAERPEGSISTLTIQRTEQRDSAMYRCASSDVGPSSEQYFGPGTRLTVT.

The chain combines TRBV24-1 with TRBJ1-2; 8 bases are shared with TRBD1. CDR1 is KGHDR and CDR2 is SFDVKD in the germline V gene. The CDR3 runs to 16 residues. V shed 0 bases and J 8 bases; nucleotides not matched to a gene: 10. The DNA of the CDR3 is TGTGCCACCAGTGATTTGGTCTCGAGACAGGGGAAGGGCTACACCTTC. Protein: CATSDLVSRQGKGYTF.

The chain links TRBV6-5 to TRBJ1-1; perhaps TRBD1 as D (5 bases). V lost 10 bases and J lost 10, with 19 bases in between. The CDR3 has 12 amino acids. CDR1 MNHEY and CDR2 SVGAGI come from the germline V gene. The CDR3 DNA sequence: TGTGCCAACACCTGGGCAGGGCCGCCAGCTTTCTTT. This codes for CANTWAGPPAFF.

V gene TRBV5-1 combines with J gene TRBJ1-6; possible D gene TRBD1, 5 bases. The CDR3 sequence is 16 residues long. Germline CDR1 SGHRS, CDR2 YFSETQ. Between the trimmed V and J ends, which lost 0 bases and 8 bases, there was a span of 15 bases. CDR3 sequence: CASSLGNSGNHSPLHF. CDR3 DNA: TGCGCCAGCAGCTTGGGCAATTCAGGGAATCATTCACCCCTCCACTTT.

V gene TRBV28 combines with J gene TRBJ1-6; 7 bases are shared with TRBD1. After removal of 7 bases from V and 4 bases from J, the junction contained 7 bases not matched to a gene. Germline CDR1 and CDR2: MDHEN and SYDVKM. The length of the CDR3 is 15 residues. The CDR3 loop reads CASTPRGLYNSPLHF. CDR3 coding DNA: TGTGCCAGCACCCCAAGGGGGCTTTATAATTCACCCCTCCACTTT.

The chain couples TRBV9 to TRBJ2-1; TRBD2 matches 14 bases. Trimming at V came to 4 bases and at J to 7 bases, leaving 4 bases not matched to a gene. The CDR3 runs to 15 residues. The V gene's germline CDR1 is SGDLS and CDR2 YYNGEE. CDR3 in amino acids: CASSSRTSGGNEQFF. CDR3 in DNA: TGTGCCAGCAGCTCTCGGACTAGCGGGGGGAATGAGCAGTTCTTC.

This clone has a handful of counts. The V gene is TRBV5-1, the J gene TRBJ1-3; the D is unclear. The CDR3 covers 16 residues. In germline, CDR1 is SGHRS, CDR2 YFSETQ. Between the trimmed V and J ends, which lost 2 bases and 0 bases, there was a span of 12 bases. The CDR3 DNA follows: TGCGCCAGCAGCTTTAGGTTGAGGGACTCTGGAAACACCATATATTTT. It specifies CASSFRLRDSGNTIYF.

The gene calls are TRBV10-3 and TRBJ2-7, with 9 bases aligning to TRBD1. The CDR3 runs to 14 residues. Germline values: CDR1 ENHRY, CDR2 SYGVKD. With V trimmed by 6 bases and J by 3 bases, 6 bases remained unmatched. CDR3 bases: TGTGCCATCAGGGGACAGGGCGATTTCTACGAGCAGTACTTC. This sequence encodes CAIRGQGDFYEQYF.

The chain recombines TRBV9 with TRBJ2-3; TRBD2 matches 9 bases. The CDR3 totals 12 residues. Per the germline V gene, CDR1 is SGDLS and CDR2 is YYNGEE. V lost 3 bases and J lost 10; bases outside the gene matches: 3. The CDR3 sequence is CASSDSGGAQYF. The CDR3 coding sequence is TGTGCCAGCAGCGATAGCGGGGGAGCGCAGTATTTT.

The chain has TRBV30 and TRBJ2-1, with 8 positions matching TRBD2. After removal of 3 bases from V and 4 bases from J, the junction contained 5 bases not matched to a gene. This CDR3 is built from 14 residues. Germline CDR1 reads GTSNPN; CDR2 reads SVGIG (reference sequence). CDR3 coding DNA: TGTGCCTGGAGGAGTAGCGGGGCTTACAATGAGCAGTTCTTC. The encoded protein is CAWRSSGAYNEQFF.